These T cell receptor beta chains were read from a single sample in a study of T cells after yellow fever vaccination. TCRdb reanalysed the 5' RACE reads using MiXCR and keeps one entry per CDR3 protein. The sample has a few hundred thousand distinct CDR3 sequences, less than 20% seen once. The sequencing used PBMCs, collected 5 days after the first yellow fever vaccination. These receptors were collected from a man aged 18 to 30 who received the YFV17D yellow fever vaccine. Both conserved end residues are part of each CDR3. A D gene is named only where the DNA matches it firmly. Some rows have no size entry. The others give once, few or many, or a class for an expanded clone.

j_call v_call cdr3_length clone_size d_call cdr3_nt cdr3_aa
TRBJ2-1 TRBV4-2 12 - - TGTGCCAGCAGCCAAGGGAGGGATGAGCAGTTCTTC CASSQGRDEQFF
TRBJ2-3 TRBV3-1 15 - - TGTGCCAGCAGCCGGGTTGTTGCTAGCACAGATACGCAGTATTTT CASSRVVASTDTQYF
TRBJ1-2 TRBV7-9 17 once TRBD1 TGTGCCAGCAGCTTAGTGGGGACAGGGTTCACTCTCTATGGCTACACCTTC CASSLVGTGFTLYGYTF
TRBJ2-6 TRBV11-2 12 few - TGTGCCAGCAGCTTAGTTCCAAACGTCCTGACTTTC CASSLVPNVLTF
TRBJ1-2 TRBV29-1 14 - - TGCAGCGTACGCCGGGACGGAGGAATCTATGGCTACACCTTC CSVRRDGGIYGYTF
TRBJ1-1 TRBV7-3 13 - - TGTGCCAGCAGCTCCAGCGACATTAGGGAAGCTTTCTTT CASSSSDIREAFF
TRBJ2-2 TRBV18 15 few - TGTGCCAGCTCACCTACCGCTGCCCACACCGGGGAGCTGTTTTTT CASSPTAAHTGELFF
TRBJ2-5 TRBV19 16 - TRBD1 TGTGCCAGTAGTATACGGGACAGGACCATCCAAGAGACCCAGTACTTC CASSIRDRTIQETQYF
TRBJ1-3 TRBV12-3/TRBV12-4 13 - - TGTGCCAGCTCGGCCCACTCTGGAAACACCATATATTTT CASSAHSGNTIYF
TRBJ2-1 TRBV28 15 - TRBD1 TGTGCCAGCAGCCGGCCGGGACAGGCGTACAATGAGCAGTTCTTC CASSRPGQAYNEQFF
TRBJ1-2 TRBV5-1 13 many - TGCGCCAGCAGCTTGGCGGAGAGCTATGGCTACACCTTC CASSLAESYGYTF
TRBJ2-1 TRBV7-9 14 - - TGTGCCAGCAGCTTAGTGGCAGCGAGAAATGAGCAGTTCTTC CASSLVAARNEQFF
TRBJ1-3 TRBV6-5 14 few - TGTGCCAGCAGTTTCAAAAACTCTGGAAACACCATATATTTT CASSFKNSGNTIYF
TRBJ2-1 TRBV7-6 21 few - TGTGCCAGCAGCTTAGATTCGTGGGGGGGGCCAGAAGACCCCACCAGCAATGAGCAGTTCTTC CASSLDSWGGPEDPTSNEQFF
TRBJ2-2 TRBV5-1 16 - - TGCGCCAGCAGCTTGGGGGCGATAATGAGGACCGGGGAGCTGTTTTTT CASSLGAIMRTGELFF
TRBJ2-6 TRBV5-1 17 - - TGCGCCAGCAGCATCTACGTCAGGAGCTCTGGGGCCAACGTCCTGACTTTC CASSIYVRSSGANVLTF
TRBJ2-3 TRBV7-8 15 - TRBD1 TGTGCCAGCAGCCCCGACAGGGGAAGCACAGATACGCAGTATTTT CASSPDRGSTDTQYF
TRBJ1-2 TRBV28 13 few - TGTGCCACTCGAGGGGAGGGTAGCTATGGCTACACCTTC CATRGEGSYGYTF
TRBJ2-3 TRBV19 14 few TRBD1 TGTGCCAGTAACAGGGGGCAGAGCACAGATACGCAGTATTTT CASNRGQSTDTQYF
TRBJ2-3 TRBV9 15 few - TGTGCCAGCAGCGTAAGTGGGTCGGGCACAGATACGCAGTATTTT CASSVSGSGTDTQYF
TRBJ1-2 TRBV13 16 few TRBD1 TGTGCCAGCAGCCTCCAGGACAGGTCCCTCTGGTATGGCTACACCTTC CASSLQDRSLWYGYTF
TRBJ1-6 TRBV4-2 15 - - TGTGCCAGCAGCCAAGAGGGGTCAAATAATTCACCCCTCCACTTT CASSQEGSNNSPLHF